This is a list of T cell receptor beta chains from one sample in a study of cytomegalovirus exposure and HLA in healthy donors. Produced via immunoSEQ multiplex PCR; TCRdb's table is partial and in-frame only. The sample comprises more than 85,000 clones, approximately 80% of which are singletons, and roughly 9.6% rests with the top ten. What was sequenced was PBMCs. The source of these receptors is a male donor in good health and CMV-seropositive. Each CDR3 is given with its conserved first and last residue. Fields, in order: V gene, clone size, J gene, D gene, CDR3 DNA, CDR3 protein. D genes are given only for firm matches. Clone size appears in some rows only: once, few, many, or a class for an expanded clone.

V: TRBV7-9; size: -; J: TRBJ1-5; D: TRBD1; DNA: TGTTCCAGCAGCCGGTGGAGCGGGACAGGAAATCAGCCCCAGCATTTT; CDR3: CSSSRWSGTGNQPQHF
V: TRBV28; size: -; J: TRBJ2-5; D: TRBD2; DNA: TGTGCCAGCAGTTTAGGCACTAGCGGGGGGGTAGAGACCCAGTACTTC; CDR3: CASSLGTSGGVETQYF
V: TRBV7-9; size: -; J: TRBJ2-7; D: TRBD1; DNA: TGTGCCAGCAGCTTAGCCTTGACCGGGACAGGGGGATACGAGCAGTACTTC; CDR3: CASSLALTGTGGYEQYF
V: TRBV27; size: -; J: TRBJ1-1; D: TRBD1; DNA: TGTGCCAGCAGTTTAGGGACAGGGGCCTTAGTCTTCTTT; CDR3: CASSLGTGALVFF
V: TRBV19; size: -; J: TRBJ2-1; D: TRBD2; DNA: TGTGCCAGTAGTCAAGTAGCGGGAGACAATGAGCAGTTCTTC; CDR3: CASSQVAGDNEQFF
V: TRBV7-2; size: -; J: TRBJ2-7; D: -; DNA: TGTGCCAGCAGCCTAACTGCGGGGACCGGTTACGAGCAGTACTTC; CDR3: CASSLTAGTGYEQYF
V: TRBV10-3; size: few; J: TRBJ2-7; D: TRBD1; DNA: TGTGCCATCAGTCCGACAGGGCACCACGAGCAGTACTTC; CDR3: CAISPTGHHEQYF
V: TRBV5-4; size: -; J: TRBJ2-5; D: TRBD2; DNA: TGTGCCAGCAGCTTGTGGGGGGGGGAGACCCAGTACTTC; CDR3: CASSLWGGETQYF
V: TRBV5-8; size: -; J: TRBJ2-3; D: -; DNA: TGTGCCAGCTCAGGGCCGGGTAGCACAGATACGCAGTATTTT; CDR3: CASSGPGSTDTQYF
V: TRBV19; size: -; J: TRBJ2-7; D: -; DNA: TGTGCCAGTAGTATGGCCCCTAGGGGGGAGCAGTACTTC; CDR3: CASSMAPRGEQYF
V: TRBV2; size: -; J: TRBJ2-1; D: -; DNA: TGTGCCATTAGGATGCACCACGGGGTTTACAATGAGCAGTTCTTC; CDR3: CAIRMHHGVYNEQFF
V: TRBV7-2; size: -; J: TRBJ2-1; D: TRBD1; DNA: TGTGCCAGCAGCTCGGGACAGGGGAACTACAATGAGCAGTTCTTC; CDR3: CASSSGQGNYNEQFF
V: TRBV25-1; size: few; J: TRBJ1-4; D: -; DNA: TGTGCCAGCAGTGACGCCCTATGGGCGGAGGGTGAAAAACTGTTTTTT; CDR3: CASSDALWAEGEKLFF
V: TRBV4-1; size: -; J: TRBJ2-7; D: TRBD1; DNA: TGCGCCAGTGGGACAGTTAGCTCCTACGAGCAGTACTTC; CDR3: CASGTVSSYEQYF
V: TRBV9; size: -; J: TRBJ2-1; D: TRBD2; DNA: TGTGCCAGCAGTCCCGGGACTAGCGGCATGGATGAGCAGTTCTTC; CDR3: CASSPGTSGMDEQFF
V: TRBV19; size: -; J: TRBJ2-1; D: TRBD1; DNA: TGTGCCAGTAGCGGCATCGGGGGACAGGGCCACGATGAGCAGTTCTTC; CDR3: CASSGIGGQGHDEQFF
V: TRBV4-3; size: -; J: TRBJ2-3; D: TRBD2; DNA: TGCGCCAGCAGCCGCCGACTAGCGGTAAGCACAGATACGCAGTATTTT; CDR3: CASSRRLAVSTDTQYF
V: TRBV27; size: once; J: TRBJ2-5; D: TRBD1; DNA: TGTGCCAGCAGTAGCACAGGGGGCGAGGAGACCCAGTACTTC; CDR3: CASSSTGGEETQYF
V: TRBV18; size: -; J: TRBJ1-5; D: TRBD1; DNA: TGTGCCAGCTCATCAACAGGGGCTGAGCCCCAGCATTTT; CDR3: CASSSTGAEPQHF
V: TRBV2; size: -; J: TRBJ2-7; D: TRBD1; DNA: TGTGCCAGCAGTTCTCGCAGGGGGAATTACGAGCAGTACTTC; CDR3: CASSSRRGNYEQYF
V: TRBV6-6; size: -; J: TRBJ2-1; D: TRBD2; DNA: TGTGCCAGCCAGAGGGCGGGGGAAGGTGAGCAGTTCTTC; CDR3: CASQRAGEGEQFF
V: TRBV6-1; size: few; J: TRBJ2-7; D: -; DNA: TGTGCCAGCAGTGTTAGCGGCCCTACCTACGAGCAGTACTTC; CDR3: CASSVSGPTYEQYF
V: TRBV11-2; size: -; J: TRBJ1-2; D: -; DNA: TGTGCCAGCAGCCCAACAACAGGGAACTATGGCTACACCTTC; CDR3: CASSPTTGNYGYTF
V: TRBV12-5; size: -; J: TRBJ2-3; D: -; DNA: TGTGCTAGTGGCCCTGACAGACGCACAGATACGCAGTATTTT; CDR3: CASGPDRRTDTQYF
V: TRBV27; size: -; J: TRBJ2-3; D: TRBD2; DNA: TGTGCCAGCAGGCTTGGGGGGGGGACAGATACGCAGTATTTT; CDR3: CASRLGGGTDTQYF
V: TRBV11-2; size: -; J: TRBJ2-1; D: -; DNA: TGTGCCAGCAGCTTAGGGGCGTACAATGAGCAGTTCTTC; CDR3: CASSLGAYNEQFF
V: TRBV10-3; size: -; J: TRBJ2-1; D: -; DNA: TGTGCCATCAGTGACCCTTTATACAATGAGCAGTTCTTC; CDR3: CAISDPLYNEQFF
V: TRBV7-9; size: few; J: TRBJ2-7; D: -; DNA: TGTGCCAGCACCGACGGGTCGGCCGACGAGCAGTACTTC; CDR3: CASTDGSADEQYF
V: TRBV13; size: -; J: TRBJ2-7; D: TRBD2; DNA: TGTGCCAGCAGCTTGGGGACTAGCGGGATTGGTGAGCAGTACTTC; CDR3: CASSLGTSGIGEQYF
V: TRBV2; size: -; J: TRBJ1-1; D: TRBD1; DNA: TGTGCCAGCGTGGGGACAGGGCTCACTGAAGCTTTCTTT; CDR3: CASVGTGLTEAFF
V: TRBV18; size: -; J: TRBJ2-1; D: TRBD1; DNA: TGTGCCAGCTCACCACGTGGGACAGGGTCGTCCCCGACTGCTTCAAATGAGCAGTTCTTC; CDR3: CASSPRGTGSSPTASNEQFF
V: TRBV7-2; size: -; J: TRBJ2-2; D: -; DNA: TGTGCCAGCAACTTCGACCTACAGTACACCGGGGAGCTGTTTTTT; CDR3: CASNFDLQYTGELFF
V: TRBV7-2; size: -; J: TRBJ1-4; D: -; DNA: TGTGCCAGCAGCCGACAGCCAACTAATGAAAAACTGTTTTTT; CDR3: CASSRQPTNEKLFF
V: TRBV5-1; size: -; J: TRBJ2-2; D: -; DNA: TGCGCCAGCAGCTTGGAAGCGACGAAGCGGGACACCGGGGAGCTGTTTTTT; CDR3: CASSLEATKRDTGELFF
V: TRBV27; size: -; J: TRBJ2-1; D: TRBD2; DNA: TGTGCCAGCAGTTTATATTCTAGCGGGCATTACAATGAGCAGTTCTTC; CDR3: CASSLYSSGHYNEQFF